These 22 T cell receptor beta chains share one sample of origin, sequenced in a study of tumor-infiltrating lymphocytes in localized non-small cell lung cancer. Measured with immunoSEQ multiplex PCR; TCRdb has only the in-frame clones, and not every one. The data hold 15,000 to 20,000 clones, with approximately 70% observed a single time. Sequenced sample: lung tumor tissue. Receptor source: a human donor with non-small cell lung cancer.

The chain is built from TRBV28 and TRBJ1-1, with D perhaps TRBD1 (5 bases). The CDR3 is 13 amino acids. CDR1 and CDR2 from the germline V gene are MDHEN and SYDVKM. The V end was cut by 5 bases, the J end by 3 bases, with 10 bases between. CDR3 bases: TGTGCCAGCAGTCGACCCAGGGACACTGAAGCTTTCTTT. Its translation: CASSRPRDTEAFF. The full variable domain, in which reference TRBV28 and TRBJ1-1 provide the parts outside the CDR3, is DVKVTQSSRYLVKRTGEKVFLECVQDMDHENMFWYRQDPGLGLRLIYFSYDVKMKEKGDIPEGYSVSREKKERFSLILESASTNQTSMYLCASSRPRDTEAFFGQGTRLTVV.

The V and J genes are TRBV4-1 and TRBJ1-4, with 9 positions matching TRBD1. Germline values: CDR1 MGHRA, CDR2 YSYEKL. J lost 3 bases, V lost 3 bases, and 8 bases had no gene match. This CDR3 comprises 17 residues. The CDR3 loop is CASSQDRGRASNEKLFF. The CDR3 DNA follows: TGCGCCAGCAGCCAGGACAGGGGCCGGGCGTCTAATGAAAAACTGTTTTTT.

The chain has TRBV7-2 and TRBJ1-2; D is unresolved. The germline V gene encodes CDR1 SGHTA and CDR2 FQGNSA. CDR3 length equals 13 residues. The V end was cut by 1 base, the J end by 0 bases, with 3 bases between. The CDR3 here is CASSLGANYGYTF. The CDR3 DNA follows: TGTGCCAGCAGCTTAGGAGCTAACTATGGCTACACCTTC.

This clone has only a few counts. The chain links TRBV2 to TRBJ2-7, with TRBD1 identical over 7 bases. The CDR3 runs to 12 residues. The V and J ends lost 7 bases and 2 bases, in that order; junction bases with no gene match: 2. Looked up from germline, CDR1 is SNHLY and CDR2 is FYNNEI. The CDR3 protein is CASTGQPYEQYF. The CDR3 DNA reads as TGTGCCAGCACGGGACAGCCCTACGAGCAGTACTTC.

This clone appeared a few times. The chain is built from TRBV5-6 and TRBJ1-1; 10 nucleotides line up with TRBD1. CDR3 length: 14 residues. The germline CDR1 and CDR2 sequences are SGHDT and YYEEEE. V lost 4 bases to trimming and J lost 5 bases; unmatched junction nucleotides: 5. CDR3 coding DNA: TGTGCCAGCAGCGGGGACAGGGGAGTTACTGAAGCTTTCTTT. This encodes CASSGDRGVTEAFF. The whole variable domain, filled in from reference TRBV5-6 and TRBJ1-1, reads DAGVTQSPTHLIKTRGQQVTLRCSPKSGHDTVSWYQQALGQGPQFIFQYYEEEERQRGNFPDRFSGHQFPNYSSELNVNALLLGDSALYLCASSGDRGVTEAFFGQGTRLTVV.

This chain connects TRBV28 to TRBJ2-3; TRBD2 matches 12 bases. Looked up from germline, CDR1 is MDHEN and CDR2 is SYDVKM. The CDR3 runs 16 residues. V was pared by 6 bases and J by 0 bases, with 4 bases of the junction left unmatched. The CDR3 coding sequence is TGTGCCAGCAGCCCTAGCGGGGGGGGTAGCACAGATACGCAGTATTTT. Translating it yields CASSPSGGGSTDTQYF.

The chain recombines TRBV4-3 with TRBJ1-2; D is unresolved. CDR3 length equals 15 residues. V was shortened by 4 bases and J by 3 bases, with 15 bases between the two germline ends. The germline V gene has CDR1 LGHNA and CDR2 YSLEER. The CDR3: CASSRSGNRDYGYTF. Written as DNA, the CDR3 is TGCGCCAGCAGCCGCTCCGGGAACCGGGACTATGGCTACACCTTC.

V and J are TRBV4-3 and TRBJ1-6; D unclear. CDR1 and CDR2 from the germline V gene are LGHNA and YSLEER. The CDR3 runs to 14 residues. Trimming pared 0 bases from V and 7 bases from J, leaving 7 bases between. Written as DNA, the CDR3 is TGCGCCAGCAGCCAAGATATAAGAAATTCACCCCTCCACTTT. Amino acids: CASSQDIRNSPLHF.

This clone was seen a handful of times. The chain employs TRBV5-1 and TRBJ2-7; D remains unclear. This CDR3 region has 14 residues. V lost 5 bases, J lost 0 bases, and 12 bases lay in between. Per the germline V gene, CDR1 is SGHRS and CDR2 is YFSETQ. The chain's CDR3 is CASSKDASSYEQYF. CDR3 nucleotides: TGCGCCAGCAGTAAAGACGCTAGCTCCTACGAGCAGTACTTC. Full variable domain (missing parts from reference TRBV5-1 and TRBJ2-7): KAGVTQTPRYLIKTRGQQVTLSCSPISGHRSVSWYQQTPGQGLQFLFEYFSETQRNKGNFPGRFSGRQFSNSRSEMNVSTLELGDSALYLCASSKDASSYEQYFGPGTRLTVT.

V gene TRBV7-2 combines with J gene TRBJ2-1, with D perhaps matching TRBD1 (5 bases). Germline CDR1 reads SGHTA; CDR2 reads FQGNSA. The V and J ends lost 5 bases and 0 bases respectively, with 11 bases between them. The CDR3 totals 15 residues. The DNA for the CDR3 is TGTGCCAGCAGCCCACAGGCCGGCTCCTACAATGAGCAGTTCTTC. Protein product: CASSPQAGSYNEQFF.

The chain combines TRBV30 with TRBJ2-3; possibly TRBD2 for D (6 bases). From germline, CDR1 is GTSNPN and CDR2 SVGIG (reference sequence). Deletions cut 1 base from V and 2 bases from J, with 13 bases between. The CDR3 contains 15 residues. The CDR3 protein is CAWSGTGLATDTQYF. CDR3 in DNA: TGTGCCTGGAGTGGTACGGGACTCGCCACAGATACGCAGTATTTT.

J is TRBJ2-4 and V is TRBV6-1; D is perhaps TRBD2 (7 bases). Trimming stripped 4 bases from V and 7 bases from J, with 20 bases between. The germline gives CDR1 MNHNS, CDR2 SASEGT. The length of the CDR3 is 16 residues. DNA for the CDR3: TGTGCCAGCAGTGGAACCCGTGGGGGGGCAGGGAACATTCAGTACTTC. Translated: CASSGTRGGAGNIQYF.

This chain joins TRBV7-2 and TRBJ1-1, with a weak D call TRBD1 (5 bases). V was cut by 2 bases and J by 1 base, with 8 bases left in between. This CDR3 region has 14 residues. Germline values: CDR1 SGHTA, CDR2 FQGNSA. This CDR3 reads CASSLFGANTEAFF. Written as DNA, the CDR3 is TGTGCCAGCAGCTTATTCGGGGCGAACACTGAAGCTTTCTTT.

The CDR3, as DNA: TGTGCCAGCAGCGAAACAGGTTTATACTACGAGCAGTACTTC. It encodes CASSETGLYYEQYF. J is TRBJ2-7 and V is TRBV6-5, with D possibly being TRBD1 (5 bases). The germline V gene encodes CDR1 MNHEY and CDR2 SVGAGI. The CDR3 covers 14 residues. V dropped 6 bases and J dropped 3 bases, with 15 bases sitting between them.

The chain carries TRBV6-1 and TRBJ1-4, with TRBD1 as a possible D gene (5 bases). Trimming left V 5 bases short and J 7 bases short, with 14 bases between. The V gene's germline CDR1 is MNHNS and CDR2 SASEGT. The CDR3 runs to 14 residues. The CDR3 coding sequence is TGTGCCAGCAGTCTTGGGGGGGGTTCTGAAAAACTGTTTTTT. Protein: CASSLGGGSEKLFF.

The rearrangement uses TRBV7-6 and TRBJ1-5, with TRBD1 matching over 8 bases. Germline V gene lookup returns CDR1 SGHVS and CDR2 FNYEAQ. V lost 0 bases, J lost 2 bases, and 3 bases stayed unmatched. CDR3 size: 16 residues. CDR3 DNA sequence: TGTGCCAGCAGCTTAGCGCCAGGGGGCGGCAATCAGCCCCAGCATTTT. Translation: CASSLAPGGGNQPQHF.

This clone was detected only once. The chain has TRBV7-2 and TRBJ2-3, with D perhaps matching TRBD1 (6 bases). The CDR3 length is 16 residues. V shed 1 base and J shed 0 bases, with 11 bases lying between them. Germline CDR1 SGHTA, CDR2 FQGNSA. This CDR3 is CASSLGDTLSTDTQYF. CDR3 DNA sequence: TGTGCCAGCAGCTTAGGGGACACCCTGAGCACAGATACGCAGTATTTT.

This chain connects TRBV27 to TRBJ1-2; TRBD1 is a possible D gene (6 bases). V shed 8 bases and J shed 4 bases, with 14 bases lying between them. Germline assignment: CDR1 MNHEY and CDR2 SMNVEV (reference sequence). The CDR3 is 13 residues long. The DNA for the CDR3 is TGTGCCAGCGGCCAACAGGGCGGCTATGGCTACACCTTC. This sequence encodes CASGQQGGYGYTF.

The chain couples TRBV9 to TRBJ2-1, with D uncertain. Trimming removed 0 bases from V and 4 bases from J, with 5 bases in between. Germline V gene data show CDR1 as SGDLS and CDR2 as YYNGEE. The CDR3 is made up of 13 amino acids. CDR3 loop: CASSVAVYNEQFF. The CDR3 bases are TGTGCCAGCAGCGTAGCGGTGTACAATGAGCAGTTCTTC. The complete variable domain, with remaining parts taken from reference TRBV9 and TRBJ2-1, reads DSGVTQTPKHLITATGQRVTLRCSPRSGDLSVYWYQQSLDQGLQFLIQYYNGEERAKGNILERFSAQQFPDLHSELNLSSLELGDSALYFCASSVAVYNEQFFGPGTRLTVL.

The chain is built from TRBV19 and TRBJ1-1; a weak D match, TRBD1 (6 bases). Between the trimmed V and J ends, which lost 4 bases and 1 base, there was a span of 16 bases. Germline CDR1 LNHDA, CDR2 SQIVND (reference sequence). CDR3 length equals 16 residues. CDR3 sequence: CASSRTGGSQNTEAFF. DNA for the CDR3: TGTGCCAGTAGTAGGACCGGGGGCAGCCAGAACACTGAAGCTTTCTTT.

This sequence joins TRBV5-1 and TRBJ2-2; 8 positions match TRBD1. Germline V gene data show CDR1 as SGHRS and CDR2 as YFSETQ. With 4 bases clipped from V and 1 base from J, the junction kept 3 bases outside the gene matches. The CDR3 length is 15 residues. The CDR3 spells CASSGGTGNTGELFF. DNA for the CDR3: TGCGCCAGCAGCGGGGGGACAGGGAACACCGGGGAGCTGTTTTTT.

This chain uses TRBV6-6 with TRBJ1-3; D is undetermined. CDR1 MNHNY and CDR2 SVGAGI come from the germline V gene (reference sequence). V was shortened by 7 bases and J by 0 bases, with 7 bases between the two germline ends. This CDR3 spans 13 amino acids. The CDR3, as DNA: TGTGCCAGCACCGTGAGCTCTGGAAACACCATATATTTT. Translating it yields CASTVSSGNTIYF.